This T cell receptor (beta chain) came from a study of blood T cell repertoires in COVID-19. The overall study: The cDNA or gDNA used as material had been derived from T cells, B-cell-depleted T cells, or PBMCs.

Source study methods: Researchers report that nucleated cell counts were estimated from reference gene primer amplification. Produced via immunoSEQ multiplex PCR; TCRdb's table is partial and in-frame only. That table supplies the V and J calls and clone size; D and trimming were determined from the DNA. The data contain 200,000 to 250,000 clones, approximately 88% of them singletons. J lost 2 bases, V lost 4 bases, and 6 bases had no gene match. Germline CDR1 reads KGHDR; CDR2 reads SFDVKD. The CDR3 runs 16 residues. Material for sequencing was peripheral blood. The TCR was taken from a man aged 55 to 70 who had recovered from COVID-19. This chain uses TRBV24-1 with TRBJ2-3; 9 bases align to TRBD1. The CDR3 sequence is CATSDLGQGHTDTQYF. CDR3 DNA: TGTGCCACCAGTGACCTGGGACAGGGACACACAGATACGCAGTATTTT.